One and the same sample provided the 30 T cell receptor beta chains below, sequenced in a study of T cells of healthy individuals. TCRdb called the 5' RACE reads again in MiXCR, with one record for every CDR3 protein. The sample lists around 83,000 distinct CDR3 sequences; roughly 5.1% were seen once. These receptors were taken from a female donor in good health.

The CDR3 DNA follows: TGCAGTGCTAGAGGGAGTTCTGACAGGGGGCATCGAGCTTTCTTT. Its translation is CSARGSSDRGHRAFF. The rearrangement uses TRBV20-1 and TRBJ1-1; 10 nucleotides align to TRBD1. Germline V gene lookup returns CDR1 DFQATT and CDR2 SNEGSKA (reference sequence). The CDR3 has 15 amino acids. Trimming cost V 1 base and J 10 bases; bases outside gene matches: 12.

This clonotype came up many times. The chain couples TRBV27 to TRBJ1-1; no firm D call. The length of the CDR3 is 13 residues. The V end lost 5 bases, the J end lost 4 bases, and 11 bases lay between the germline ends. Germline-derived CDR1 and CDR2 are MNHEY and SMNVEV (reference sequence). The CDR3 sequence: CASSNPGSTEAFF. DNA for the CDR3: TGTGCCAGCAGTAACCCTGGGAGCACTGAAGCTTTCTTT.

The table lists this clonotype with many counts. CDR3 coding DNA: TGTGCCTGGAGTGTCCCCCAGGGGCTCCTCGAGCAGTACTTC. It specifies CAWSVPQGLLEQYF. The V call is TRBV30, the J call TRBJ2-7, with D maybe TRBD1 (6 bases). V was pared by 0 bases and J by 6 bases, with 15 bases between. The CDR3 is 14 residues long. Per germline, CDR1 GTSNPN and CDR2 SVGIG (reference sequence).

This clonotype has at least ten counts. This chain connects TRBV7-2 to TRBJ1-2; unclear D gene. V lost 1 base, J lost 4 bases, and 13 bases lay in between. CDR3 length equals 15 residues. The germline V gene has CDR1 SGHTA and CDR2 FQGNSA. CDR3 bases: TGTGCCAGCAGCTTAGGTCCTAGCCGATCCTATGGCTACACCTTC. Translation: CASSLGPSRSYGYTF.

The chain carries TRBV6-5 and TRBJ1-2; 8 bases map to TRBD1. The CDR3 loop spans 14 amino acids. V shed 6 bases and J 1 base; nucleotides not matched to a gene: 4. CDR1 is MNHEY and CDR2 is SVGAGI in the germline V gene. Here the CDR3 DNA reads TGTGCCAGCAGGAGGACAGGGCTTAACTATGGCTACACCTTC. As protein: CASRRTGLNYGYTF.

This clonotype has more than one count but fewer than ten. The gene calls are TRBV11-2 and TRBJ2-4; the D is unclear. V was clipped by 4 bases and J by 0 bases, with 7 bases between them. Germline V gives CDR1 SGHAT, CDR2 FQNNGV. This CDR3 has 14 residues. The CDR3 region has the DNA TGTGCCAGCAGCTCCCGGATAGCCAAAAACATTCAGTACTTC. This encodes CASSSRIAKNIQYF.

This clonotype was found a few times. The chain joins TRBV14 to TRBJ2-1; 9 positions match TRBD2. Germline V gene data show CDR1 as SGHDN and CDR2 as FVKESK. The CDR3 sequence is 15 residues long. With 1 base clipped from V and 6 bases from J, the junction kept 4 bases outside the gene matches. The CDR3 bases are TGTGCCAGCAGCCAAGTAGCGGGAGCGGTCAATGAGCAGTTCTTC. Translation: CASSQVAGAVNEQFF.

This clonotype was seen a handful of times. This chain uses TRBV7-2 with TRBJ2-6, with D uncertain. Trimming cost V 5 bases and J 0 bases, with 14 bases left between them. The CDR3 is 17 residues long. CDR1 is SGHTA and CDR2 is FQGNSA in the germline V gene. Here the CDR3 DNA reads TGTGCCAGCAGCCTCGCTAACCCCAACTCTGGGGCCAACGTCCTGACTTTC. It yields the protein CASSLANPNSGANVLTF.

This clonotype was picked up many times. The chain joins TRBV29-1 to TRBJ1-2, with D maybe TRBD1 (6 bases). This CDR3 contains 15 residues. The germline gives CDR1 SQVTM, CDR2 ANQGSEA. V was pared by 7 bases and J by 3 bases, with 21 bases between. CDR3 nucleotide sequence: TGCAGCGCGCGAGGGGGGGCACAGAAGTACTATGGCTACACCTTC. Its protein is CSARGGAQKYYGYTF. Full variable domain (outside the CDR3, taken from reference TRBV29-1 and TRBJ1-2): SAVISQKPSRDICQRGTSLTIQCQVDSQVTMMFWYRQQPGQSLTLIATANQGSEATYESGFVIDKFPISRPNLTFSTLTVSNMSPEDSSIYLCSARGGAQKYYGYTFGSGTRLTVV.

This chain links TRBV6-1 with TRBJ2-3; 7 bases map to TRBD1. J lost 2 bases, V lost 5 bases, and 7 bases had no gene match. The CDR3 runs to 15 residues. Germline V lookup: CDR1 MNHNS, CDR2 SASEGT. CDR3 sequence reads: CASSPGQAVTDTQYF. The CDR3 DNA reads as TGTGCCAGCAGTCCCGGACAGGCCGTCACAGATACGCAGTATTTT.

The chain joins TRBV20-1 to TRBJ2-3, with 9 bases aligning to TRBD2. Unmatched junction bases numbered 4, after V lost 0 bases and J lost 12 bases. Germline V lookup: CDR1 DFQATT, CDR2 SNEGSKA (reference sequence). The CDR3 is 12 amino acids. CDR3 in amino acids: CSARDWGTSQYF. The CDR3 DNA reads TGCAGTGCTAGAGATTGGGGGACTAGCCAGTATTTT.

The chain joins TRBV13 to TRBJ2-4; 8 positions agree with TRBD2. J gave up 4 bases and V 5 bases, and 19 bases lay outside the gene matches. In germline, CDR1 is PRHDT, CDR2 FYEKMQ (reference sequence). The length of the CDR3 is 19 residues. CDR3 residues: CASSRKGLVGSSPKNIQYF. The CDR3 DNA reads as TGTGCCAGCAGCCGCAAGGGACTAGTCGGGAGTTCGCCTAAAAACATTCAGTACTTC.

This clonotype was found a few times. This chain links TRBV6-5 with TRBJ2-7; TRBD1 might be the D (5 bases). This CDR3 is 14 amino acids long. Trimming took off 2 bases at V and 3 bases at J, with 11 bases between the two ends. Germline loops: CDR1 MNHEY, CDR2 SVGAGI. The CDR3 bases are TGTGCCAGCAGTTACGGGGCTCTCGGCTACGAGCAGTACTTC. It yields the protein CASSYGALGYEQYF.

This clonotype was recorded at least ten times. The rearrangement links TRBV7-9 to TRBJ2-7; 8 bases map to TRBD1. Trimming took 3 bases from V and 1 from J; bases not matched to a gene: 11. CDR1 is SEHNR, CDR2 FQNEAQ, per germline (reference sequence). CDR3 length: 17 residues. The DNA of the CDR3 is TGTGCCAGCAGCTTCCGGGACAGGATTGTGGGGTCCTACGAGCAGTACTTC. Translated, it gives CASSFRDRIVGSYEQYF.

This clonotype was recorded once. A much more abundant neighbour one base away suggests this may be a read error. This chain links TRBV21-1 with TRBJ1-2. TRBV21-1 is annotated as a pseudogene. The length of the CDR3 is 14 residues. CDR3 region: CASSGSRGYYGYTF. The CDR3, as DNA: TGTGCCAGCAGCGGTAGTAGAGGATACTATGGCTACACCTTC.

The table lists this clonotype with many counts. This sequence joins TRBV7-8 and TRBJ2-3; 12 nucleotides align to TRBD2. Per the germline V gene, CDR1 is SGHVS and CDR2 is FQNEAQ. The J segment lost 5 bases and the V segment lost 8 bases, leaving 11 bases of the junction unmatched. The CDR3 spans 16 residues. CDR3 loop: CASGVTSGRPRDTQYF. Here the CDR3 DNA reads TGTGCCAGCGGCGTTACTAGCGGGAGGCCTAGAGATACGCAGTATTTT.

This clonotype was detected ten times or more. This chain links TRBV13 with TRBJ1-2; the D gene is possibly TRBD1 (5 bases). Germline V gene data show CDR1 as PRHDT and CDR2 as FYEKMQ (reference sequence). This CDR3 is 15 amino acids long. V lost 1 base and J lost 4, with 13 bases in between. The CDR3 bases are TGTGCCAGCAGCTTAGCGCGAGGGGATCTCTATGGCTACACCTTC. Translating gives CASSLARGDLYGYTF.

The table lists this clonotype with many counts. This sequence joins TRBV6-2 or TRBV6-3 and TRBJ1-1; 7 bases match TRBD1. J was trimmed by 5 bases and V by 5 bases; bases with no gene match: 5. CDR1 MNHEY and CDR2 SVGEGT come from the germline V gene. This CDR3 comprises 13 residues. The CDR3 nucleotides are TGTGCCAGCAGTCTACAGGGGTTGACTGAAGCTTTCTTT. Protein sequence: CASSLQGLTEAFF.

The J gene is TRBJ2-2, the V gene TRBV7-2; D may be TRBD1 (5 bases). Germline values: CDR1 SGHTA, CDR2 FQGNSA. V gave up 2 bases and J gave up 10 bases, with 8 bases separating them. The CDR3 covers 12 residues. DNA for the CDR3: TGTGCCAGCAGCTTACAGGGTTCGGAGCTGTTTTTT. This sequence encodes CASSLQGSELFF. The whole variable domain, filled in from reference TRBV7-2 and TRBJ2-2, reads GAGVSQSPSNKVTEKGKDVELRCDPISGHTALYWYRQSLGQGLEFLIYFQGNSAPDKSGLPSDRFSAERTGGSVSTLTIQRTQQEDSAVYLCASSLQGSELFFGEGSRLTVL.

This clonotype was counted many times. The gene calls are TRBV19 and TRBJ1-6; TRBD1 is a possible D gene (5 bases). V was cut by 5 bases and J by 10 bases, with 15 bases left in between. Germline V gene lookup returns CDR1 LNHDA and CDR2 SQIVND (reference sequence). The CDR3 consists of 14 residues. The CDR3 region has the DNA TGTGCCAGTAGTTCCCGGGCCCGGGGGTCACCCCTCCACTTT. Encoded protein: CASSSRARGSPLHF.

This clonotype was seen a few times. The rearrangement links TRBV5-1 to TRBJ1-1; no reliable D call. The CDR3 has 17 residues. From germline, CDR1 is SGHRS and CDR2 YFSETQ. V was trimmed by 6 bases and J by 1 base, leaving 22 bases between them. CDR3 nucleotide sequence: TGCGCCAGCAAGGTCTTTTTATCGGTTAAGGGGAACACTGAAGCTTTCTTT. As protein: CASKVFLSVKGNTEAFF.

In this sample, this clonotype turned up many times. The CDR3 bases are TGTGCCAGCAGCACTGAGGGCCGCGCACAGGCTTTCTTT. Its protein is CASSTEGRAQAFF. The chain recombines TRBV9 with TRBJ1-1; D uncertain. Germline CDR1 SGDLS, CDR2 YYNGEE. Trimming removed 4 bases from V and 11 bases from J, with 18 bases in between. The CDR3 has 13 amino acids.

Regarding this clonotype: A junction boundary mismatches the germline segment, possibly from a read error. The rearrangement links TRBV30 to TRBJ2-3; a weak D match, TRBD1 (6 bases). This CDR3 comprises 14 residues. Germline V lookup: CDR1 GTSNPN, CDR2 SVGIG (reference sequence). The CDR3 here is CAWMRQGNTDSQYF. The CDR3 DNA is TGTGCCTGGATGAGGCAGGGGAACACAGATTCGCAGTATTTT.

The table lists this clonotype with many counts. V usage is TRBV7-9 and J usage is TRBJ2-7; 12 nucleotides agree with TRBD2. Losses at the gene ends were 4 bases for V and 3 bases for J; bases not matched to a gene: 7. This CDR3 contains 16 residues. Per the germline V gene, CDR1 is SEHNR and CDR2 is FQNEAQ (reference sequence). The CDR3 region has the DNA TGTGCCAGCAGCTCCCCGACTAGCGGGAGTCTCTACGAGCAGTACTTC. Its translation is CASSSPTSGSLYEQYF.

This clonotype was found many times. The V gene is TRBV6-2 or TRBV6-3, the J gene TRBJ2-7; 13 positions agree with TRBD2. The CDR3 is 17 amino acids. The J segment lost 5 bases and the V segment lost 5 bases, leaving 12 bases of the junction unmatched. CDR1 is MNHEY, CDR2 SVGEGT, per germline. The CDR3 spells CASSPGLAGVLGHEQYF. As DNA, the CDR3 is TGTGCCAGCAGTCCCGGACTAGCGGGAGTGCTAGGGCACGAGCAGTACTTC.

This clonotype was observed a few times. V and J are TRBV6-5 and TRBJ1-1; TRBD1 matches at 11 bases. The J segment lost 7 bases and the V segment lost 6 bases, leaving 4 bases of the junction unmatched. Germline values: CDR1 MNHEY, CDR2 SVGAGI. This CDR3 has 13 residues. The chain's CDR3 is CASRRGQGVEAFF. CDR3 in DNA: TGTGCCAGCAGGAGGGGACAGGGGGTTGAAGCTTTCTTT.

This clonotype turned up a few times. A clone one base away is much larger, so this may be a read error. The V call is TRBV5-1, the J call TRBJ2-5; 11 bases line up with TRBD1. This CDR3 contains 15 residues. Losses at the gene ends were 4 bases for V and 2 bases for J; bases not matched to a gene: 4. Germline V gene data show CDR1 as SGHRS and CDR2 as YFSETQ. In DNA form, the CDR3 reads TGCGCCAGCAGCGGGGACAGGGGGGGTCAAGAGACCCAGTACTTC. Translating gives CASSGDRGGQETQYF. Full variable domain (outside the CDR3, taken from reference TRBV5-1 and TRBJ2-5): KAGVTQTPRYLIKTRGQQVTLSCSPISGHRSVSWYQQTPGQGLQFLFEYFSETQRNKGNFPGRFSGRQFSNSRSEMNVSTLELGDSALYLCASSGDRGGQETQYFGPGTRLLVL.

This clonotype was found a few times. V usage is TRBV20-1 and J usage is TRBJ1-4; D is undetermined. The CDR3 sequence is 14 residues long. Germline CDR1 and CDR2: DFQATT and SNEGSKA (reference sequence). Trimming cost V 7 bases and J 5 bases, with 17 bases left between them. The CDR3 is CSVQTRRWNEKLFF. CDR3 nucleotide sequence: TGCAGTGTACAGACCAGGAGATGGAATGAAAAACTGTTTTTT.

V usage is TRBV6-1 and J usage is TRBJ2-7; TRBD2 matches 8 bases. This CDR3 comprises 15 residues. J gave up 0 bases and V 5 bases, and 6 bases lay outside the gene matches. Germline V gives CDR1 MNHNS, CDR2 SASEGT. This CDR3 reads CASSWTSRSSYEQYF. DNA for the CDR3: TGTGCCAGCAGTTGGACTAGCCGCAGCTCCTACGAGCAGTACTTC.

This clonotype was observed at least ten times. Here the CDR3 reads CASSMGDSGISETQYF. In DNA form, the CDR3 reads TGCGCCAGCAGCATGGGGGACAGTGGGATTTCGGAGACCCAGTACTTC. The chain couples TRBV5-1 to TRBJ2-5; TRBD1 matches 7 bases. Unmatched junction bases numbered 14, after V lost 4 bases and J lost 5 bases. Germline CDR1 reads SGHRS; CDR2 reads YFSETQ. CDR3 length equals 16 residues.